Presented here are 18 T cell receptor beta chains from one specimen sequenced in a study of identical twins. Via MiXCR, TCRdb re-called the 5' RACE reads, giving one row per CDR3 protein. The data contain a few hundred thousand distinct CDR3 sequences, 9% to 10% of them singletons. These same data were also listed under a study on yellow fever vaccine responses in identical twins.

Sequences were obtained from PBMCs. Every receptor here comes from a woman in her late teens or twenties in good health.

In this sample, this clonotype turned up a few times. This chain links TRBV15 with TRBJ2-1, with D perhaps TRBD1 (6 bases). Per germline, CDR1 LNHNV and CDR2 YYDKDF (reference sequence). Trimming stripped 10 bases from V and 0 bases from J, with 13 bases between. The CDR3 is made up of 14 amino acids. DNA of the CDR3: TGTGCCATCAGACAGGCAAGCTCCTACAATGAGCAGTTCTTC. Translated: CAIRQASSYNEQFF.

This clonotype came up a few times. V is TRBV27 and J is TRBJ2-5; perhaps TRBD1 as D (6 bases). The V and J ends lost 3 bases and 4 bases respectively, with 15 bases between them. CDR1 MNHEY and CDR2 SMNVEV come from the germline V gene (reference sequence). The CDR3 has 15 amino acids. The CDR3 here is CASSFSTGLGETQYF. The CDR3 DNA follows: TGTGCCAGCAGTTTCTCGACAGGATTGGGAGAGACCCAGTACTTC.

This chain connects TRBV20-1 to TRBJ2-5; TRBD2 agrees at 8 bases. J lost 7 bases, V lost 0 bases, and 10 bases had no gene match. Germline-derived CDR1 and CDR2 are DFQATT and SNEGSKA (reference sequence). The CDR3 has 15 amino acids. CDR3 amino acids: CSARDNRLALRTQYF. The CDR3 DNA sequence: TGCAGTGCTAGAGATAACCGACTAGCGTTAAGGACCCAGTACTTC.

The chain joins TRBV7-6 to TRBJ1-5; D gene unclear. There are 16 residues in the CDR3. Germline loops: CDR1 SGHVS, CDR2 FNYEAQ. V dropped 1 base and J dropped 6 bases, with 16 bases sitting between them. The CDR3 coding sequence is TGTGCCAGCAGCTTAGAGGACGGATCTTTGGGTCAGCCCCAGCATTTT. Translation: CASSLEDGSLGQPQHF.

In this sample, this clonotype turned up a few times. The chain joins TRBV2 to TRBJ2-7, with unresolved D. The CDR3 is 11 amino acids. V shed 5 bases and J shed 5 bases, with 7 bases lying between them. Germline V CDR1 and CDR2: SNHLY, FYNNEI. The CDR3 DNA sequence: TGTGCCAGCAGTATAAAAAACGAGCAGTACTTC. This codes for CASSIKNEQYF.

The rearrangement joins TRBV10-1 to TRBJ2-1; either TRBD1 or TRBD2 may supply D (5 bases each). The CDR3 runs to 13 residues. Germline loops: CDR1 WNHNN, CDR2 SYGVQD (reference sequence). The V end lost 9 bases, the J end lost 8 bases, and 17 bases lay between the germline ends. This CDR3 is CASSPGPGHEQFF. The CDR3 DNA follows: TGCGCCAGTTCACCCGGGCCGGGGCATGAGCAGTTCTTC.

This clonotype was recorded a few times. The chain has TRBV6-5 and TRBJ2-1; 10 bases are shared with TRBD2. With V trimmed by 2 bases and J by 0 bases, 4 bases remained unmatched. Per the germline V gene, CDR1 is MNHEY and CDR2 is SVGAGI. The CDR3 runs to 17 residues. CDR3 nucleotides: TGTGCCAGCAGTTACGGTCCTAGCGGGAGCTCCTACAATGAGCAGTTCTTC. This sequence encodes CASSYGPSGSSYNEQFF.

This clonotype was found a few times. The V call is TRBV7-3, the J call TRBJ2-3; TRBD2 aligns across 9 bases. CDR1 is SGHTA, CDR2 FQGTGA, per germline. Trimming at V came to 4 bases and at J to 2 bases, leaving 13 bases not matched to a gene. The CDR3 totals 18 residues. CDR3 in DNA: TGTGCCAGCAGCTCGGGATTCCATGCGGGGGGGCCCACAGATACGCAGTATTTT. Its protein is CASSSGFHAGGPTDTQYF.

This clonotype showed up just a few times. V gene TRBV20-1 combines with J gene TRBJ2-7, with 8 bases aligning to TRBD1. This CDR3 comprises 16 residues. The germline V gene has CDR1 DFQATT and CDR2 SNEGSKA (reference sequence). With V trimmed by 0 bases and J by 4 bases, 11 bases remained unmatched. The CDR3 region has the DNA TGCAGTGCTAGAGATCAAGGACAGGGAATTGGTTACGAGCAGTACTTC. This sequence encodes CSARDQGQGIGYEQYF.

This clonotype was recorded at least ten times. This chain joins TRBV20-1 and TRBJ2-2, with 10 bases identical to TRBD2. The CDR3 extends over 15 amino acids. V lost 0 bases, J lost 6 bases, and 4 bases stayed unmatched. Looked up from germline, CDR1 is DFQATT and CDR2 is SNEGSKA (reference sequence). CDR3 residues: CSAREAGLASGELFF. The CDR3, as DNA: TGCAGTGCTAGAGAAGCGGGACTAGCGTCCGGGGAGCTGTTTTTT.

This clonotype was counted a few times. The chain recombines TRBV20-1 with TRBJ2-5; TRBD1 is a possible D gene (6 bases). Germline V gives CDR1 DFQATT, CDR2 SNEGSKA (reference sequence). Trimming pared 7 bases from V and 2 bases from J, leaving 14 bases between. The CDR3 is made up of 13 amino acids. CDR3 DNA sequence: TGCAGTGTCGAACGGACAGTTCAAGAGACCCAGTACTTC. Amino acids: CSVERTVQETQYF.

This clonotype was recorded many times. This rearrangement joins TRBV10-3 to TRBJ2-2; D gene ambiguous. This CDR3 has 14 residues. Looked up from germline, CDR1 is ENHRY and CDR2 is SYGVKD. Trimming left V 3 bases short and J 1 base short, with 6 bases between. The CDR3 loop reads CAISERENTGELFF. The CDR3, as DNA: TGTGCCATCAGTGAAAGGGAGAACACCGGGGAGCTGTTTTTT.

With respect to this clonotype: A read error is likely, as this CDR3 ends without the conserved phenylalanine or tryptophan. The genes are TRBV7-9 and TRBJ2-1; 11 bases line up with TRBD1. The CDR3 runs 15 residues. J gave up 8 bases and V 5 bases, and 8 bases lay outside the gene matches. The germline V gene has CDR1 SEHNR and CDR2 FQNEAQ (reference sequence). The CDR3 here is CASSLTGTGGYEQFY. In DNA form, the CDR3 reads TGTGCCAGCAGCCTGACCGGGACAGGGGGTTATGAGCAGTTCTAC.

The table lists this clonotype with a few counts. This chain uses TRBV6-2 or TRBV6-3 with TRBJ1-5, with TRBD1 matching 7 bases. The CDR3 has 19 amino acids. V lost 3 bases and J lost 0; bases outside the gene matches: 14. The V gene's germline CDR1 is MNHEY and CDR2 SVGEGT. DNA for the CDR3: TGTGCCAGCAGTTATTGGAGGTGGGACAGTTCCTATAGCAATCAGCCCCAGCATTTT. Amino acids: CASSYWRWDSSYSNQPQHF.

This clonotype was recorded a few times. This rearrangement joins TRBV3-1 to TRBJ2-5, with 8 bases lining up with TRBD1. Germline-derived CDR1 and CDR2 are LGHDT and YNNKEL (reference sequence). The trim removed 0 bases at V and 0 bases at J, leaving 3 bases unmatched. This CDR3 spans 16 amino acids. CDR3: CASSQDGQGHQETQYF. The CDR3 DNA follows: TGTGCCAGCAGCCAAGACGGACAGGGCCACCAAGAGACCCAGTACTTC.

The gene calls are TRBV30 and TRBJ2-3, with 9 nucleotides matching TRBD1. Germline V CDR1 and CDR2: GTSNPN, SVGIG (reference sequence). Trimming cost V 2 bases and J 2 bases; bases outside gene matches: 5. The CDR3 is made up of 15 amino acids. The DNA of the CDR3 is TGTGCCTGGAGTAAGGGACAGGGAATCACAGATACGCAGTATTTT. Its protein is CAWSKGQGITDTQYF.

Written as DNA, the CDR3 is TGTGCCAGCAGTTACTCGTCTAGCGGGGGCCGCACAGATACGCAGTATTTT. It specifies CASSYSSSGGRTDTQYF. This sequence joins TRBV6-5 and TRBJ2-3, with 10 bases identical to TRBD2. With 0 bases clipped from V and 1 base from J, the junction kept 4 bases outside the gene matches. CDR1 is MNHEY and CDR2 is SVGAGI in the germline V gene. The CDR3 spans 17 residues.

A few counts support this clonotype. The chain recombines TRBV27 with TRBJ2-7; no clear D. Per the germline V gene, CDR1 is MNHEY and CDR2 is SMNVEV (reference sequence). This CDR3 spans 14 amino acids. V shed 0 bases and J shed 2 bases, with 8 bases lying between them. DNA of the CDR3: TGTGCCAGCAGTTTATCGTACCCAGCCTACGAGCAGTACTTC. Translated: CASSLSYPAYEQYF.